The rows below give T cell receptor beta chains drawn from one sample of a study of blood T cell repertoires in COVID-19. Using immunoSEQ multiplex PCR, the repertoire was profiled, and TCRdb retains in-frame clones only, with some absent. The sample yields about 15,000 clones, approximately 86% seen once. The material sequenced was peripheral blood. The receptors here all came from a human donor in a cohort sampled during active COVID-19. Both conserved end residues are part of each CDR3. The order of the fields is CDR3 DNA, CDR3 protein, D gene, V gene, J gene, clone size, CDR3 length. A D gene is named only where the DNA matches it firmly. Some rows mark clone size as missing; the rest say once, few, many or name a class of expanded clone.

TGTGCCAGCAGTCCCATCCCCTACAGGGGACATAATTCACCCCTCCACTTT	CASSPIPYRGHNSPLHF	TRBD1	TRBV27	TRBJ1-6	.	17
TGTGCCAGCAGCCAAGTTCGCGAGGAGGGAGGGGAGACCCAGTACTTC	CASSQVREEGGETQYF	TRBD2	TRBV4-2	TRBJ2-5	.	16
TGTGCCAGCAGCTTTAGCGGGGTGGAACCCCTCCACTTT	CASSFSGVEPLHF	.	TRBV7-2	TRBJ1-6	.	13
TGTGCCAGCAGCTTAAATCCTCCTGAGCAGTTCTTC	CASSLNPPEQFF	.	TRBV11-2	TRBJ2-1	.	12
TGCGCCAGCAGCACAGGCATACGGCCCGAGGTGGAGACCCAGTACTTC	CASSTGIRPEVETQYF	.	TRBV5-1	TRBJ2-5	.	16
TGTGCCAGCAGTGTCCGCTACCAGACAGGGGGAAACATTCAGTACTTC	CASSVRYQTGGNIQYF	TRBD1	TRBV2	TRBJ2-4	few	16
TGTGCCATCAGCCCGCAGGCAAACTCTGGAAACACCATATATTTT	CAISPQANSGNTIYF	.	TRBV10-3	TRBJ1-3	.	15
TGTGCCAGCAGCTCCTGGGGGCGGGCCCTAAGCAATCAGCCCCAGCATTTT	CASSSWGRALSNQPQHF	.	TRBV6-2/TRBV6-3	TRBJ1-5	.	17
TGTGCCAGCAGTTACCCGGGTCCTAATCAGCCCCAGCATTTT	CASSYPGPNQPQHF	.	TRBV6-6	TRBJ1-5	.	14
TGTGCCAGCAGTTACTCGGGCAGGGGGCGGCATGAGCAGTTCTTC	CASSYSGRGRHEQFF	TRBD1	TRBV6-6	TRBJ2-1	.	15
TGTGCCAGCTCCCCATGGGGCAGAAACGAGCAGTACTTC	CASSPWGRNEQYF	.	TRBV18	TRBJ2-7	.	13
TGTGCCAGCAGCGCAATTGGCGGCTTTTACAATGAGCAGTTCTTC	CASSAIGGFYNEQFF	.	TRBV7-2	TRBJ2-1	once	15
TGTGCCAGCAGCTTGGAAGGGAGGTGGGGAGAGACCCAGTACTTC	CASSLEGRWGETQYF	.	TRBV5-8	TRBJ2-5	.	15
TGCGCCAGCAGCTCCAGGACAGGGCGGAATGAGCAGTTCTTC	CASSSRTGRNEQFF	TRBD1	TRBV5-1	TRBJ2-1	once	14
TGTGCCATCAGACGGACAGGGGGCGGGGGCCAAGAGACCCAGTACTTC	CAIRRTGGGGQETQYF	TRBD1	TRBV10-3	TRBJ2-5	.	16
TGCGCCAGCAGCTTGGTCGGGTCCTACGAGCAGTACTTC	CASSLVGSYEQYF	.	TRBV5-1	TRBJ2-7	once	13
TGTGCCATCAAAATGGGGCTAATCGACACTGAAGCTTTCTTT	CAIKMGLIDTEAFF	.	TRBV10-3	TRBJ1-1	.	14
TGCGCCAGCAGCCAAGATCGGGCGGGAAGTACTGAAGCTTTCTTT	CASSQDRAGSTEAFF	.	TRBV4-1	TRBJ1-1	.	15
TGTGCCAGCAGGCCGGGGATTGGGATGAACACTGAAGCTTTCTTT	CASRPGIGMNTEAFF	.	TRBV7-2	TRBJ1-1	few	15
TGTGCCAGCAGCTTACCAGGGACAGGGAAAGCTTTCTTT	CASSLPGTGKAFF	TRBD1	TRBV7-8	TRBJ1-1	.	13
TGTGCCAGCATGGGGAGCCTGACACGTGTTAGGAACTATGGCTACACCTTC	CASMGSLTRVRNYGYTF	.	TRBV19	TRBJ1-2	.	17
TGTGCCAGCAGCCAAGGGACAGCGTTTTATGGCTACACCTTC	CASSQGTAFYGYTF	.	TRBV3-1/TRBV3-2	TRBJ1-2	.	14
TGCGCCAGCAGTATACAGGGGTCTGGAGAGACCCAGTACTTC	CASSIQGSGETQYF	TRBD1	TRBV5-1	TRBJ2-5	.	14
TGCGCCAGCAGCCAAGACAGCCGAGGCACTGAAGCTTTCTTT	CASSQDSRGTEAFF	.	TRBV4-1	TRBJ1-1	.	14
TGTGCCAGCTCAACTCTCTACGAGCAGTACTTC	CASSTLYEQYF	.	TRBV6-6	TRBJ2-7	.	11
TGCAGTGCACCGGGGGTGTTTGAGCAGTTCTTC	CSAPGVFEQFF	.	TRBV20-1	TRBJ2-1	once	11
TGTGCCAGCAGTGGGGGAAAGCGGGGGAGCACAGATACGCAGTATTTT	CASSGGKRGSTDTQYF	TRBD2	TRBV2	TRBJ2-3	once	16
TGTGCCAGCAGCTTAAGGCAGGAACAAGAGACCCAGTACTTC	CASSLRQEQETQYF	.	TRBV7-2	TRBJ2-5	.	14
TGCGCCAGCAGCTTGGGAGTGGGGGGACAGAATAATTCACCCCTCCACTTT	CASSLGVGGQNNSPLHF	TRBD1	TRBV5-1	TRBJ1-6	.	17
TGTGCCAGCAGCTTGGTGGGAGAGGCCACTGAAGCTTTCTTT	CASSLVGEATEAFF	.	TRBV5-4	TRBJ1-1	.	14
TGTGCCTGGACCTCAGCGGTGGGGGAGACCCAGTACTTC	CAWTSAVGETQYF	.	TRBV30	TRBJ2-5	.	13